This T cell receptor beta chain is from a study of T cell responses to AZD1222 COVID-19 vaccine. The assay was immunoSEQ multiplex PCR, and TCRdb's table has in-frame clones only and misses some. The profile covers about 140,000 clones, with 80% to 95% appearing a single time and about 2.5% taken by the ten largest. Study results and caveats: Nearly half of the spike-specific TCRs reportedly recognize variant regions that carry no mutations.

The germline CDR1 and CDR2 sequences are SQVTM and ANQGSEA. The CDR3 has 16 residues. V lost 3 bases and J 7 bases, leaving 22 bases between the germline ends. This clone was observed a few times. Its antigen remains unknown. The gene calls are TRBV29-1 and TRBJ2-1; the D gene is possibly TRBD1 (6 bases). The TCR sequence derives from an adult in good health. The sample was peripheral blood, taken on day 0 of AZD1222 vaccination. The CDR3 DNA reads TGCAGCGTTGATTGGACAGCTAAATTCGAGGGTAATGAGCAGTTCTTC. It codes for CSVDWTAKFEGNEQFF.